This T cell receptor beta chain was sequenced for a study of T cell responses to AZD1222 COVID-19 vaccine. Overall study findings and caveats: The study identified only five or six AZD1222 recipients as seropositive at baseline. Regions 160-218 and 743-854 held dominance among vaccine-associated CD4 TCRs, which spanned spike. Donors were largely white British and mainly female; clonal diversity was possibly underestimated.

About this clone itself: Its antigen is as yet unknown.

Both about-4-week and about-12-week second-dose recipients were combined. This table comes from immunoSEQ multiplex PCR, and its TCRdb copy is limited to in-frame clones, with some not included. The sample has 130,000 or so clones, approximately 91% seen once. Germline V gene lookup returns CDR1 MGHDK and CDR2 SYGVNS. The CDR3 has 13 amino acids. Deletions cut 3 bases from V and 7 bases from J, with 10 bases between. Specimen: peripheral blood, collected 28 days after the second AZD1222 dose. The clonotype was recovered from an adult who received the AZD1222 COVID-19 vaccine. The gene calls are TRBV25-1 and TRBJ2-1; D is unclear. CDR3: CASSDHTRNEQFF. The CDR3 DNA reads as TGTGCCAGCAGTGACCACACCAGGAATGAGCAGTTCTTC.